The table lists the clone carrying this T cell receptor beta chain with a count of one. Antigen unknown. The germline gene is not matched at one end of the junction; a read error may be the cause. The CDR3 spans 18 residues. Germline V gene lookup returns CDR1 MNHEY and CDR2 SVGAGI. This sample's RNA came from whole unsorted tissue. This sample is part of a study of tumor and adjacent non-tumor tissue in lung cancer. In the study overall: The patients, roughly 9 men and four to six women, were about 30 to 76 with stage I to III disease. Samples averaged roughly 4.3 million productive TCRbeta reads each. Broader study findings: Higher tumor TCR diversity was associated with shorter survival. Tumor repertoires had a smaller top 100 clone share than normal lung.

Three rounds of nested PCR, following a modified ARM-PCR protocol, produced the TCRbeta library. TCRdb re-analysed the multiplex PCR reads in MiXCR, keeping a single row per CDR3 protein. The sample includes 95,000 to 150,000 distinct CDR3 sequences, about 66% of them seen just once. Sequencing input: lung tumor tissue. The rearrangement links TRBV6-5 to TRBJ1-5; maybe TRBD1 (6 bases). This receptor was identified in a young man with non-small cell lung cancer. CDR3 DNA sequence: TGTGCCGGCAGTTACTCCAGGCCCGGGAGGGGGGGCAATCAGGCCCAGCATTTT. As protein: CAGSYSRPGRGGNQAQHF.